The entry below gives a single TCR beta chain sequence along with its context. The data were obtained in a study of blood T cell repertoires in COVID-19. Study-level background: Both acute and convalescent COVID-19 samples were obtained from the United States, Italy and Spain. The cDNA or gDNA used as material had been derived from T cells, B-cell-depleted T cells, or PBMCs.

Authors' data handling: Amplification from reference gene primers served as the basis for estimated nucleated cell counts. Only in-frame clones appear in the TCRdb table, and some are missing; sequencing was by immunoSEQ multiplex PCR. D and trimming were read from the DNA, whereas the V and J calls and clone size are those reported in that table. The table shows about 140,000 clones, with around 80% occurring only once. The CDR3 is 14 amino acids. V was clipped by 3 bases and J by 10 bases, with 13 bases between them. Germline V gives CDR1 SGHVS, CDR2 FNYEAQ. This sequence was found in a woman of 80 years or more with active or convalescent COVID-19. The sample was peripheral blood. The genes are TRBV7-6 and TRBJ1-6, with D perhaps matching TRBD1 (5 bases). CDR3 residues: CASSLTSGFSPLHF. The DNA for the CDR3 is TGTGCCAGCAGCTTGACTTCAGGGTTCTCACCCCTCCACTTT. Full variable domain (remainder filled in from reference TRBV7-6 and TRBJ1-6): GAGVSQSPRYKVTKRGQDVALRCDPISGHVSLYWYRQALGQGPEFLTYFNYEAQQDKSGLPNDRFSAERPEGSISTLTIQRTEQRDSAMYRCASSLTSGFSPLHFGNGTRLTVT.